The 16 T cell receptor beta chains listed next were all sequenced from one sample in a study of blood T cell repertoires in COVID-19. Assay: immunoSEQ multiplex PCR; the TCRdb copy retains only in-frame clones and omits some. The top ten clones hold roughly 8% of a sample with about 240,000 clones, roughly four fifths of them seen once. Source material: peripheral blood. Receptors were obtained from a woman older than 75 with COVID-19, enrolled during active disease.

V usage is TRBV11-2 and J usage is TRBJ1-2; D gene uncertain. The CDR3 sequence is 13 residues long. V was trimmed by 5 bases and J by 2 bases, leaving 9 bases between them. Germline V gene lookup returns CDR1 SGHAT and CDR2 FQNNGV. CDR3: CASSADGNYGYTF. Written as DNA, the CDR3 is TGTGCCAGCAGCGCCGACGGGAACTATGGCTACACCTTC.

The V call is TRBV2, the J call TRBJ2-7, with D possibly TRBD2 on 5 matching bases. V was cut by 7 bases and J by 3 bases, with 10 bases left in between. This CDR3 region has 12 residues. Germline CDR1 reads SNHLY; CDR2 reads FYNNEI. For the CDR3, the DNA is TGTGCCAGCAACGGGAACAGCTACGAGCAGTACTTC. Translating it yields CASNGNSYEQYF.

This clone came up once. J is TRBJ2-4 and V is TRBV24-1; a weak D match, TRBD2 (5 bases). CDR1 is KGHDR, CDR2 SFDVKD, per germline. The CDR3 runs 14 residues. Deletions cut 5 bases from V and 6 bases from J, with 13 bases between. In DNA, the CDR3 is TGTGCCACCAGTGTGTCGGGGATGGGAAACATTCAGTACTTC. Its protein product is CATSVSGMGNIQYF.

V is TRBV2 and J is TRBJ2-7; the D gene is possibly TRBD2 (5 bases). Germline V lookup: CDR1 SNHLY, CDR2 FYNNEI. V lost 7 bases and J 6 bases, leaving 13 bases between the germline ends. This CDR3 comprises 12 residues. CDR3 residues: CASTGEGFEQYF. The CDR3 coding sequence is TGTGCCAGCACCGGGGAAGGGTTCGAGCAGTACTTC.

This clone was observed a handful of times. This sequence joins TRBV20-1 and TRBJ1-5; D not certain. Germline CDR1 DFQATT, CDR2 SNEGSKA (reference sequence). Trimming pared 3 bases from V and 5 bases from J, leaving 8 bases between. The CDR3 totals 12 residues. The CDR3 is CSASTGDQPQHF. DNA of the CDR3: TGCAGTGCTAGTACGGGAGATCAGCCCCAGCATTTT.

The V call is TRBV19, the J call TRBJ2-1; a possible D gene is TRBD2 (5 bases). This CDR3 is 16 amino acids long. Looked up from germline, CDR1 is LNHDA and CDR2 is SQIVND (reference sequence). Trimming removed 2 bases at V and 0 bases at J, with 11 bases between. CDR3 bases: TGTGCCAGTAGTATATGGAGCGGCCGCTCCTACAATGAGCAGTTCTTC. Translation: CASSIWSGRSYNEQFF. The full variable domain, with the rest looked up from reference TRBV19 and TRBJ2-1, is DGGITQSPKYLFRKEGQNVTLSCEQNLNHDAMYWYRQDPGQGLRLIYYSQIVNDFQKGDIAEGYSVSREKKESFPLTVTSAQKNPTAFYLCASSIWSGRSYNEQFFGPGTRLTVL.

This clone occurred once. V is TRBV20-1 and J is TRBJ1-1; D is unresolved. This CDR3 is built from 9 residues. Per germline, CDR1 DFQATT and CDR2 SNEGSKA (reference sequence). The chain's CDR3 is CKTGNEAFF. The DNA of the CDR3 is TGCAAAACCGGGAACGAAGCTTTCTTT.

The chain employs TRBV6-5 and TRBJ2-5, with 10 bases aligning to TRBD2. This CDR3 is 16 amino acids long. Germline CDR1 reads MNHEY; CDR2 reads SVGAGI. The junction had 10 bases not matched to a gene; V was cut back by 2 bases and J by 7 bases. CDR3 DNA sequence: TGTGCCAGCAGTTACCTTAGCGGGAGGACCGCGGGGACCCAGTACTTC. Translation gives CASSYLSGRTAGTQYF.

The chain links TRBV5-8 to TRBJ2-5; D is unresolved. V lost 4 bases to trimming and J lost 5 bases, with 9 bases between them. Germline V lookup: CDR1 SGHTS, CDR2 YDEGEE. The CDR3 runs 12 residues. This CDR3 is CASSGGKETQYF. The DNA for the CDR3 is TGTGCCAGCAGCGGCGGCAAGGAGACCCAGTACTTC.

The CDR3 DNA follows: TGCGCCAGCAGCCAAGAGTTGAGAACAGTAGGAAACACCATATATTTT. It translates to CASSQELRTVGNTIYF. The rearrangement links TRBV4-1 to TRBJ1-3; D not certain. The germline gives CDR1 MGHRA, CDR2 YSYEKL. With 0 bases removed from V and 4 bases from J, the gap between germline ends came to 13 bases. This CDR3 has 16 residues.

This clone was picked up a small number of times. V gene TRBV21-1 combines with J gene TRBJ2-5; the table's D call TRBD2 went unverified against the DNA. TRBV21-1 is flagged as a pseudogene. This CDR3 has 17 residues. CDR3 amino acids: CASSKVERAGKRVTQYF. In DNA, the CDR3 is TGTGCCAGCAGCAAAGTTGAGAGGGCCGGGAAGAGGGTGACCCAGTACTTC.

The chain links TRBV7-2 to TRBJ2-1; D gene uncertain. Deletions cut 3 bases from V and 7 bases from J, with 7 bases between. The CDR3 has 12 amino acids. Germline V CDR1 and CDR2: SGHTA, FQGNSA. CDR3 bases: TGTGCCAGCAGCTTTCTCGGGAATGAGCAGTTCTTC. Translation gives CASSFLGNEQFF.

This clone was counted once. Additional DNA sequences in this sample encode the identical CDR3. The J gene is TRBJ1-2, the V gene TRBV20-1; D may be TRBD1 (5 bases). The V end lost 2 bases, the J end lost 5 bases, and 6 bases lay between the germline ends. Germline values: CDR1 DFQATT, CDR2 SNEGSKA (reference sequence). The CDR3 has 11 residues. For the CDR3, the DNA is TGCAGTGCTAGACGGGGGTATGGCTACACCTTC. Its protein is CSARRGYGYTF.

CDR3 in DNA: TGTGCCAGCCGCCGAGGAGCGGGAGAGACCCAGTACTTC. Protein product: CASRRGAGETQYF. This chain uses TRBV6-2 or TRBV6-3 with TRBJ2-5; D may be TRBD2 (6 bases). The CDR3 is 13 residues long. With 8 bases removed from V and 4 bases from J, the gap between germline ends came to 14 bases. Germline CDR1 and CDR2: MNHEY and SVGEGT.

CDR3 nucleotide sequence: TGTGCCAGCAGCCGAGACCTATACACTGAAGCTTTCTTT. This encodes CASSRDLYTEAFF. The chain is built from TRBV14 and TRBJ1-1; D is uncertain. CDR3 length: 13 residues. Germline V gene data show CDR1 as SGHDN and CDR2 as FVKESK. The V and J ends lost 4 bases and 3 bases respectively, with 9 bases between them.

The gene calls are TRBV19 and TRBJ1-2; 7 nucleotides agree with TRBD1. Germline values: CDR1 LNHDA, CDR2 SQIVND (reference sequence). The CDR3 totals 15 residues. V lost 3 bases and J lost 4; bases outside the gene matches: 8. CDR3 protein: CASSIGAGGIYGYTF. The CDR3 nucleotides read TGTGCCAGTAGTATCGGGGCAGGGGGAATCTATGGCTACACCTTC.